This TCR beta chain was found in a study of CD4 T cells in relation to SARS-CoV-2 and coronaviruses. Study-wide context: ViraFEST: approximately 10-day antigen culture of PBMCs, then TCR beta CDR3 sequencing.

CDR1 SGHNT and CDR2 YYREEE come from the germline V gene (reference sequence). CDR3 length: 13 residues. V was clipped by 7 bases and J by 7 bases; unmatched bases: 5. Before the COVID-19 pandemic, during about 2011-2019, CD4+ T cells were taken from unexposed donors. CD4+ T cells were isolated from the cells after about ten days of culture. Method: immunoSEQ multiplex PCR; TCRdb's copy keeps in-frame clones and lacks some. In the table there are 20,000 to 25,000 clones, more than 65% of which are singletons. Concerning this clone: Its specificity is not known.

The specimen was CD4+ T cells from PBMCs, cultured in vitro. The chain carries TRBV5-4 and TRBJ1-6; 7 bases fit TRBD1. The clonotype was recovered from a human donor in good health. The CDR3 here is CASGQAKNSPLHF. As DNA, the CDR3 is TGTGCCAGCGGACAGGCGAAAAATTCACCCCTCCACTTT.